The next 7 T cell receptor beta chains were all read from a single sample in a study of blood T cells in healthy people across ages. Using a J-beta primer mix together with a sample-barcoded 5' primer, a second PCR was run for about 7 to 12 cycles. TCRdb used MiXCR to reprocess the 5' RACE reads, holding one entry per CDR3 protein. The sample includes some 780,000 distinct CDR3 sequences, roughly 50% of them seen just once. Sequenced sample: blood. The receptor source for this set is a man aged 40-50 years in good health.

The genes are TRBV3-1 and TRBJ2-4, with D possibly being TRBD1 (5 bases). The J call may be incorrect, as the DNA end agrees better with TRBJ2-7. The length of the CDR3 is 14 residues. Germline CDR1 is LGHDT and CDR2 is YNNKEL (reference sequence). CDR3 in DNA: TGTGCCAGCAGAAACGGTGGGGCAGCCTACGAGCAGTACTTC. Encoded protein: CASRNGGAAYEQYF.

V and J are TRBV4-1 and TRBJ2-1; D perhaps matches TRBD1 (5 bases). V lost 1 base to trimming and J lost 12 bases, with 19 bases between them. CDR3 length: 15 amino acids. The germline V gene encodes CDR1 MGHRA and CDR2 YSYEKL. In DNA form, the CDR3 reads TGCGCCAGCAGCCAAGCGGGTTGGCAGGGCAAGGTGCAGTTCTTC. It codes for CASSQAGWQGKVQFF.

The genes are TRBV14 and TRBJ2-1; unclear D gene. This CDR3 spans 12 amino acids. With 1 base removed from V and 15 bases from J, the gap between germline ends came to 13 bases. Germline CDR1 is SGHDN and CDR2 is FVKESK. The CDR3: CASSQVTGRSFF. DNA of the CDR3: TGTGCCAGCAGCCAAGTTACGGGTCGGTCGTTCTTC. The full variable domain, with the rest looked up from reference TRBV14 and TRBJ2-1, is EAGVTQFPSHSVIEKGQTVTLRCDPISGHDNLYWYRRVMGKEIKFLLHFVKESKQDESGMPNNRFLAERTGGTYSTLKVQPAELEDSGVYFCASSQVTGRSFFGPGTRLTVL.

The chain recombines TRBV6-5 with TRBJ1-5, with 8 nucleotides matching TRBD1. Germline V lookup: CDR1 MNHEY, CDR2 SVGAGI. Trimming at V came to 2 bases and at J to 4 bases, leaving 4 bases not matched to a gene. This CDR3 contains 15 residues. The CDR3 DNA reads as TGTGCCAGCAGTTACCAGGGACAGGATAATCAGCCCCAGCATTTT. It encodes CASSYQGQDNQPQHF.

CDR3 DNA sequence: TGTGCCAGCAGAACCCTTCGCGCAGATACGCAGTATTTT. It yields the protein CASRTLRADTQYF. This sequence joins TRBV28 and TRBJ2-3; D is unresolved. This CDR3 has 13 residues. Germline CDR1 and CDR2: MDHEN and SYDVKM. V lost 6 bases to trimming and J lost 4 bases, with 11 bases between them.

The chain joins TRBV7-2 to TRBJ2-7; no reliable D call. This CDR3 has 13 amino acids. Germline CDR1 reads SGHTA; CDR2 reads FQGNSA. The germline V and J ends were trimmed by 2 bases and 0 bases, with 5 bases remaining between them. The CDR3 sequence: CASSLRFSYEQYF. The CDR3 coding sequence is TGTGCCAGCAGCTTAAGATTCTCCTACGAGCAGTACTTC.

The chain employs TRBV2 and TRBJ2-5; the D is unclear. Germline assignment: CDR1 SNHLY and CDR2 FYNNEI. This CDR3 is 13 amino acids long. The V gene lost 7 bases and the J gene lost 2 bases, with 11 bases spanning the gap. The CDR3 DNA sequence: TGTGCCAGCAACACGGATATTCAAGAGACCCAGTACTTC. Protein sequence: CASNTDIQETQYF.